This TCR beta chain was sequenced in a study of cytomegalovirus exposure and HLA in healthy donors (dated 2017 in TCRdb). At the level of the whole study: In an earlier analysis of 587 of the donors, less than 350 Gb of sequence data and 117 million unique TCR beta sequences from about 179 million T cells were reported. All discovery cohort repertoires had been generated on a single sequencing platform. The number of donors typed differed by locus, with roughly 629-640 for A, B, C, DRB1 and DQB1, roughly 520 for DQA1, 600 to 610 for DPA1, and 472 for DPB1. The genetic ancestry cluster associated with self-reported Caucasian donors included around 76% of the approximately 430 genotyped donors. HLA typing included class I and class II loci at four-digit resolution. To predict cytomegalovirus infection status, the study brought together high-throughput TCR immunosequencing, statistical association of individual TCRs with disease status, and machine learning. An earlier analysis of 587 of the donors used high-throughput TCR beta sequencing to judge whether each TCR beta V gene segment behaved as functional or pseudogenic. The study aimed to test whether cataloging public T cell receptors could reveal signatures of past pathogen exposure. A later analysis re-analyzed previously published TCR beta repertoires from about 730 donors and added high-resolution HLA genotyping to study TCR occurrence patterns. Roughly 5 DR-DQ haplotypes were handled as single units for association and clustering because linkage in the cohort was strong. Using immunosequencing, the study profiled T cell repertoires from 500 to 800 subjects and related those repertoires to cytomegalovirus serostatus. Genome-wide SNP genotypes for about 55% of the roughly 670 donors were used in a later genetic analysis, which treated that subset as a discovery cohort. An early release that covered around 590 HLA-typed donors contained approximately 300 gigabases of sequencing data and 65 million to 100 million unique TCR sequences. In the later analysis, no new phenotypic data were used to find candidate immune exposures; instead, reliance was placed on TCR beta sequences and their occurrence across donors. A separate validation cohort of 90 to 150 different subjects was used in addition to the roughly 620-subject first cohort. Donor age, sex, ethnicity and CMV serostatus were compiled together with the repertoire data. Across some 400 genotyped donors of the cohort, an average of roughly 200,000 unique TCR beta nucleotide sequences per donor were sequenced, and 15% to 20% of those sequences were non-productive.

At the junction V is shortened by 0 bases and J by 11 bases, with 10 bases in between. From the germline V gene, CDR1 is KGHSY and CDR2 is FQNENV. The CDR3 runs 13 amino acids, cysteine and phenylalanine included. Of the read, only the CDR3 DNA is kept; its 39 bases are in frame from base 1. Preparation of the library involved the immunoSEQ multiplex PCR assay. The multiplex PCR relied on a mix of 60 forward primers for TCR Vbeta segments and 13 reverse primers for TCR Jbeta segments. Amplification of the CDR3 region of rearranged TCR beta genes was performed with a multiplex PCR assay on genomic DNA. On the Illumina HiSeq System, the amplified TCR beta libraries were sequenced as 87-base-pair reads. The paper's data handling went like this. Across the 640 or so repertoires, a later analysis counted roughly 77 million unique TCR beta chains, around 11 million of which were shared by at least two donors. A nearest-neighbor algorithm error-corrected the raw reads and collapsed the reads into unique sequences, merging closely related sequences to remove PCR and sequencing errors. V, D and J gene segments were assigned by aligning CDR3 sequences to IMGT reference sequences. For a sequence to be retained, at least a six-nucleotide match to both a V gene segment and a J gene segment was required. Rearrangements were classified as productive when the CDR3 lacked stop codons and remained in frame with V and J, and all other rearrangements were classified as non-productive. Following IMGT convention, CDR3 was defined as the stretch from the second conserved V-encoded cysteine to the conserved J-encoded phenylalanine. Sequences without an unambiguous match to a single V gene segment were excluded from the earlier analysis of approximately 560 of the donors. An earlier analysis of roughly 590 of the donors called V segments functional above 56.7% productive rearrangements and segregating when the between-donor standard deviation exceeded 5%. A statistical classification framework was built for diagnosing cytomegalovirus status from the catalog of TCR beta chain sequences. In a later analysis, V and J genes were assigned by comparing TCR nucleotide sequences against IMGT/GENE-DB human TR gene sequences. In a later analysis, CDR3 sequences and most-parsimonious VDJ recombination scenarios were assigned using the TCRdist pipeline. In a later analysis, every TCR beta chain was defined by the combination of its CDR3 amino acid sequence and its V-gene family, and reads without a unique V-gene family were dropped. As a way to deal with suspected cross-contamination and a sequencing artifact, a later analysis dropped roughly 620 nucleotide sequences that were highly shared and had low generation probability. In a later analysis, a clonal expansion index was calculated for each public chain from normalized within-repertoire ranks of inferred template counts. Generation probabilities in a later analysis came from a VDJ recombination model fitted to out-of-frame rearrangements, and those results were checked against IGoR. In a later analysis, hypergeometric tests were used to score TCR-TCR, TCR-HLA and TCR-CMV co-occurrence, with a repertoire-size bias correction applied to TCR pairs. A later analysis estimated false discovery rates by permuting HLA or CMV assignments 20 times. In a later analysis, co-occurring TCRs were grouped with DBSCAN, and TCRdist sequence similarity was added when clustering was performed within HLA-allele-positive subsets. Repertoires with fewer than 30,000 or more than 120,000 public chains, plus five repertoires with anomalous nucleotide sharing, were excluded from co-occurrence clustering. TCRdb re-hosts the immuneACCESS table, in-frame sequences only. Its copies lack some clones; in the studies checked, an unresolved V gene accounts for under half of them, and the cause for the rest is not known. The V and J calls and the clone size are those of that table, but D and trimming were determined from the DNA. The sample has hundreds of thousands of clones on record, roughly 90% of them singletons. Approximately 2.4% of the sample comes from the top ten.

The cohort consisted of approximately 670 healthy bone marrow donors. At the time of sampling, all cohort members were nominally healthy, though unrecorded immune exposures were likely present. The donor was CMV seronegative and belonged to the group of around 400 seronegative cohort members. Every donor gave a peripheral blood sample, and the peripheral blood mononuclear cells from that sample were used for TCR beta sequencing. The Qiagen DNeasy Blood Extraction Kit was used to extract genomic DNA from the blood cell samples. Findings and caveats that apply to the study as a whole: A few of the identified cytomegalovirus-associated TCR beta chains were confirmed in vitro to be specific for cytomegalovirus antigens. A later genetic analysis associated a missense DCLRE1C variant with V-gene and J-gene trimming of TCR beta chains, and an independent cohort replicated the association. A further reported finding was that TCR beta sequences accurately predicted the HLA-A and HLA-B alleles for most subjects in the first cohort. An earlier analysis of some 560 of the donors showed that most TCR beta V segments appeared in productive rearrangements either about 87% or about 30% of the time, which broadly matched IMGT annotations. A group of highly shared sequence variants was considered likely to be a technical artifact of the sequencing pipeline. A later analysis found that most CMV-associated TCR beta chains appeared HLA-restricted, with HLA associations seemingly driven largely by CMV exposure. Linkage disequilibrium might explain the correlated functional status among segregating V segments, but an unknown experimental factor could not be ruled out. According to a later genetic analysis, donors in an Asian-associated ancestry cluster had fewer N-insertions in productive TCRs than the roughly 700-donor mean. When HLA alleles, especially DR and DQ, strongly co-occurred, attributing TCR associations to individual alleles was difficult. Immune exposure information for the cohort was limited to CMV serostatus. At a false discovery rate of 0.05, a later analysis linked approximately 18,000 TCR beta sequences to specific HLA alleles. The 87-base-pair reads could not distinguish some IMGT-functional V segments, including TRBV6-2 and TRBV6-3, so those segments were excluded. Cytomegalovirus status was reported to be diagnosed by the classifier with high specificity and sensitivity in both the original and validation cohorts. Sequencing depth was assumed to be roughly uniform across donors in the presence/absence analyses, though that assumption may not hold. Because counts were too low, 15 to 20 rarely observed V segments, including chromosome 9 orphons, were left out of the earlier analysis of 500 to 750 of the donors. The authors suggested that the approach could potentially be extended to other disease states and immunological phenotypes. The study listed 150 to 200 TCR beta chains as associated with cytomegalovirus. Only TCR beta chains were sequenced in this cohort, and the absence of alpha or paired-chain data limited detectable features. According to a later analysis, TCR association rates differed among HLA loci, with DRB1 alleles showing the most associated TCRs and HLA-C alleles showing the fewest. Compared with equally common non-associated chains, HLA-associated TCR beta chains in a later analysis were more clonally expanded and had lower generation probabilities. HLA typing was unavailable for some donors at each locus, so association tests used only the typed subset. A later analysis reported that several top co-occurrence clusters appeared linked to parvovirus B19, influenza, CMV and Epstein-Barr virus. Across donors, most TCR sequences were observed very rarely, whereas some public TCRs were present in many individuals.

Points on this clone: The clone's antigen remains unknown. Per-nucleotide qualities are absent, and no much larger clonotype sits a single base away.

The chain is made from TRBV16 and TRBJ2-2, with TRBD2 tentatively as D gene (6 bases match). The TCR sequence derives from a woman younger than 35 in good health and CMV-seronegative. The sequencing sample was made of PBMCs. The sequence in DNA is TGTGCCAGCAGCCAATCGACGGGGGACGAGCTGTTTTTT. This gives the protein CASSQSTGDELFF.